This T cell receptor (beta chain) was sequenced during a study of CD8+CD57+ T cells in acquired aplastic anemia. This clonotype was detected ten times or more. Sequenced patients had shown CD8+CD57+ cell expansion by flow cytometry. With no exception, the patients had severe acquired aplastic anemia. Trimming removed 0 bases from V and 6 bases from J, with 9 bases in between. The CDR3 extends over 15 amino acids. Looked up from germline, CDR1 is MNHEY and CDR2 is SMNVEV (reference sequence). The template for TCR beta VDJ and CDR3 sequence profiling was genomic DNA. TCRdb reanalysed the reads using MiXCR and keeps one entry per CDR3 protein. The sample has roughly 180,000 distinct CDR3 sequences; less than 65% are singletons.

Specimen: sorted CD4+, CD8+, or CD8+CD57+ T cells (not recorded which) from PBMCs. The chain uses TRBV27 and TRBJ1-6, with TRBD1 as a possible D gene (6 bases). The source is a human donor with aplastic anemia. CDR3 nucleotide sequence: TGTGCCAGCAGTTTATCGCCCAGGGGTAATTCACCCCTCCACTTT. Amino acids: CASSLSPRGNSPLHF.